This T cell receptor beta chain is from a study of blood T cell repertoires in COVID-19 (dated by TCRdb to 2020 to 2021). Turning to the overall study: Samples covering the acute and convalescent phases of COVID-19 were provided by collaborators in the United States, Italy and Spain. The samples were drawn from two sources: the first 160 participants of the ongoing ImmuneRACE study, and 1,000 to 1,500 subjects contributed by 6 global collaborators. The repertoires were released in a freely available public database meant as a resource for research on the immune response to SARS-CoV-2. A de-identified subject ID, COVID-19 status, age in years and sex were almost always included in the sample metadata. The dataset comprised deeply sampled blood TCRbeta repertoires from subjects exposed to, actively infected with, or recovered from COVID-19. The prospective study material was composed of cDNA or gDNA derived from T cells, B-cell-depleted T cells, or PBMCs. Where available, HLA class I and class II types were obtained from metadata supplied by the sample provider rather than from assay-based typing. Findings and caveats that apply to the study as a whole: The quantity of clinical and demographic metadata differed by source and by participant and was supplied without curation.

TCRbeta CDR3 regions were amplified from genomic DNA by means of the immunoSEQ Assay, a bias-controlled multiplex PCR. The authors' analysis ran thus. The number of nucleated cells in each sample was estimated by amplification of reference gene primers within the assay. To quantify the absolute abundance of each unique TCRbeta CDR3 rearrangement, sequence reads were collapsed and filtered. For each sample, productive Simpson clonality was calculated as the square root of Simpson's diversity index over productive rearrangements. Imported from immuneACCESS, the table was reduced by TCRdb to in-frame sequences with V and J called. These copies leave out some clones; in studies compared against another copy, an unresolved V gene accounts for under half, and the cause of the remainder is not known. Clone size and the V and J calls come from that table; the DNA yielded D and trimming. A total of under 200,000 clones appear in this sample, approximately 80% of them only once. 1.5% of the sample is in the top ten clones.

Notes on this clone: Its antigen target is currently unknown. No much larger clone exists at a distance of one base, and base qualities are not known.

Reading the germline V gene (reference sequence) gives CDR1 DFQATT and CDR2 SNEGSKA. From the cysteine up to the phenylalanine, the CDR3 has a length of 16 residues. The kept DNA is CDR3 alone, 48 bases in frame from the first base. Trimming costs V 3 bases and J 0 bases, and their ends lie 15 bases apart. Collaborating institutions collected whole blood in K2EDTA tubes following their own protocols. For TCRbeta analysis, collaborators shipped samples as frozen whole blood, isolated PBMCs, or DNA extracted from either of those sample types. The clonotype originates from a human donor in a cohort sampled during active COVID-19. The sequenced sample was peripheral blood. The rearrangement combines TRBV20-1 with TRBJ2-1, with a tentative D gene TRBD1 over 6 matching bases. The sequenced DNA: TGCAGTGCTAGTAGAATAACAGGGAACTCCTACAATGAGCAGTTCTTC. Its coded protein is CSASRITGNSYNEQFF.